These 18 T cell receptor beta chains share one sample of origin, sequenced in a study of T cell responses to AZD1222 COVID-19 vaccine. The assay was immunoSEQ multiplex PCR, and TCRdb's table has in-frame clones only and misses some. The sample consists of about 120,000 clones, approximately 90% of them appearing once. The starting material was peripheral blood, obtained on day 0 of AZD1222 vaccination. Source of these receptors: an adult in good health.

CDR3 amino acids: CASSPRTSGYQETQYF. The CDR3 DNA is TGCGCCAGCAGCCCTCGGACTAGCGGCTACCAAGAGACCCAGTACTTC. The chain links TRBV5-1 to TRBJ2-5; 10 bases are a match to TRBD2. J lost 0 bases, V lost 4 bases, and 6 bases had no gene match. The CDR3 sequence is 16 residues long. In germline, CDR1 is SGHRS, CDR2 YFSETQ.

Only one count was recorded for this clone. The chain combines TRBV7-3 with TRBJ1-1, with D possibly matching TRBD1 (5 bases). V lost 2 bases and J 8 bases, leaving 9 bases between the germline ends. Germline V gene sequence: CDR1 SGHTA, CDR2 FQGTGA. The CDR3 runs to 12 residues. The CDR3 nucleotides are TGTGCCAGCAGCTTATCGGGGGAGGAAGCTTTCTTT. This gives the protein CASSLSGEEAFF.

This clone is a singleton in its sample. The V and J genes are TRBV7-3 and TRBJ1-1, with D perhaps matching TRBD1 (5 bases). CDR1 SGHTA and CDR2 FQGTGA come from the germline V gene. V dropped 2 bases and J dropped 1 base, with 11 bases sitting between them. The CDR3 spans 15 residues. The CDR3 DNA sequence: TGTGCCAGCAGCTTAGGGGGAGGGCCGAACACTGAAGCTTTCTTT. Translating gives CASSLGGGPNTEAFF.

This rearrangement joins TRBV7-3 to TRBJ1-1; D is ambiguous. V was trimmed by 0 bases and J by 4 bases, leaving 6 bases between them. CDR1 is SGHTA and CDR2 is FQGTGA in the germline V gene. CDR3 size: 13 residues. CDR3 region: CASSLTSATEAFF. CDR3 coding DNA: TGTGCCAGCAGCTTAACTTCGGCCACTGAAGCTTTCTTT.

This clone was observed once. The rearrangement links TRBV20-1 to TRBJ1-5; no firm D call. Germline CDR1 reads DFQATT; CDR2 reads SNEGSKA (reference sequence). The CDR3 runs 12 residues. V was pared by 3 bases and J by 6 bases, with 9 bases between. Here the CDR3 reads CSASGGGQPQHF. For the CDR3, the DNA is TGCAGTGCTAGTGGTGGAGGTCAGCCCCAGCATTTT.

V is TRBV16 and J is TRBJ1-5, with D tentatively TRBD1 (5 bases). Per the germline V gene, CDR1 is KGHSY and CDR2 is FQNENV. The V end was cut by 1 base, the J end by 3 bases, with 10 bases between. This CDR3 contains 15 residues. The CDR3: CASSQYLQVNQPQHF. In DNA, the CDR3 is TGTGCCAGCAGCCAATATCTACAGGTCAATCAGCCCCAGCATTTT. Variable domain in full (rest from reference TRBV16 and TRBJ1-5): GEEVAQTPKHLVRGEGQKAKLYCAPIKGHSYVFWYQQVLKNEFKFLISFQNENVFDETGMPKERFSAKCLPNSPCSLEIQATKLEDSAVYFCASSQYLQVNQPQHFGDGTRLSIL.

This chain uses TRBV18 with TRBJ2-7, with a weak D call TRBD1 (6 bases). CDR1 and CDR2 (germline): KGHSH, LQKENI. V was cut by 2 bases and J by 3 bases, with 14 bases left in between. This CDR3 contains 15 residues. The CDR3 is CASSPDRRGRYEQYF. The CDR3 DNA reads TGTGCCAGCTCACCAGACAGGAGAGGTCGCTACGAGCAGTACTTC.

V and J are TRBV18 and TRBJ2-7, with a tentative D call TRBD1 (6 bases). Trimming removed 0 bases at V and 6 bases at J, with 15 bases between. Germline V gene sequence: CDR1 KGHSH, CDR2 LQKENI. The CDR3 loop spans 15 amino acids. Here the CDR3 reads CASSPPPGERFEQYF. CDR3 nucleotides: TGTGCCAGCTCACCACCGCCAGGGGAAAGGTTCGAGCAGTACTTC.

The chain carries TRBV18 and TRBJ1-2, with 8 bases lining up with TRBD1. This CDR3 region has 17 residues. The V and J ends lost 5 bases and 4 bases, in that order; junction bases with no gene match: 15. The germline V gene encodes CDR1 KGHSH and CDR2 LQKENI. In nucleotides, the CDR3 is TGTGCCAGCTCATCGCAAGCCCTTACCGACAGGGGCTATGGCTACACCTTC. It translates to CASSSQALTDRGYGYTF.

The chain employs TRBV2 and TRBJ2-5; D remains unclear. The CDR3 is 13 amino acids. Looked up from germline, CDR1 is SNHLY and CDR2 is FYNNEI. V dropped 7 bases and J dropped 3 bases, with 12 bases sitting between them. This CDR3 reads CASIKVRKETQYF. CDR3 in DNA: TGTGCCAGCATTAAAGTAAGGAAAGAGACCCAGTACTTC.

This chain uses TRBV10-1 with TRBJ1-6; TRBD1 matches 7 bases. The CDR3 has 14 residues. From germline, CDR1 is WNHNN and CDR2 SYGVQD (reference sequence). Trimming took 1 base from V and 10 from J; bases not matched to a gene: 4. CDR3 DNA: TGCGCCAGCAGTGAGTACAGGGGATCCTCACCCCTCCACTTT. Translated, it gives CASSEYRGSSPLHF.

The rearrangement uses TRBV15 and TRBJ2-7, with D perhaps given as TRBD1 or TRBD2 (5 bases each). Germline V lookup: CDR1 LNHNV, CDR2 YYDKDF (reference sequence). This CDR3 has 15 residues. Between the trimmed V and J ends, which lost 8 bases and 0 bases, there was a span of 17 bases. Written as DNA, the CDR3 is TGTGCCACCCGCGAGGGGCGGCCGAGCTCCTACGAGCAGTACTTC. Protein: CATREGRPSSYEQYF.

This clone was seen only once. V is TRBV7-3 and J is TRBJ1-1; D ambiguous. CDR3 length: 15 residues. Germline values: CDR1 SGHTA, CDR2 FQGTGA. With 2 bases removed from V and 1 base from J, the gap between germline ends came to 11 bases. CDR3 DNA: TGTGCCAGCAGCTTACTGGGTGGACCGAACACTGAAGCTTTCTTT. Translated: CASSLLGGPNTEAFF.

The V gene is TRBV7-2, the J gene TRBJ2-5; 9 bases fit TRBD2. CDR1 and CDR2 (germline): SGHTA, FQGNSA. V shed 4 bases, J shed 5 bases, and the junction held 2 bases outside the gene matches. The CDR3 totals 13 residues. CDR3 DNA: TGTGCCAGCAGCTCCAGCGGGGGGGAGACCCAGTACTTC. Its translation is CASSSSGGETQYF.

The V call is TRBV14, the J call TRBJ1-5; TRBD1 matches 9 bases. The junction had 11 bases not matched to a gene; V was cut back by 8 bases and J by 0 bases. Looked up from germline, CDR1 is SGHDN and CDR2 is FVKESK. The CDR3 loop spans 17 amino acids. CDR3 in amino acids: CASPGQGRFYSNQPQHF. The DNA for the CDR3 is TGTGCCAGCCCGGGACAGGGCCGGTTTTATAGCAATCAGCCCCAGCATTTT.

The CDR3 protein is CASSRVPGNEQFF. The CDR3 DNA sequence: TGTGCCAGCAGTCGAGTCCCGGGGAATGAGCAGTTCTTC. V usage is TRBV12-3 or TRBV12-4 and J usage is TRBJ2-1, with D maybe TRBD2 (5 bases). The CDR3 has 13 amino acids. The germline V and J ends were trimmed by 5 bases and 7 bases, with 12 bases remaining between them.

The J gene is TRBJ2-7, the V gene TRBV28; D is uncertain. CDR1 is MDHEN and CDR2 is SYDVKM in the germline V gene. The ends were cut back, 5 bases at V and 0 bases at J, with 20 bases in the middle. CDR3 length equals 17 residues. Here the CDR3 reads CASSPLPPSIPSYEQYF. The CDR3 region has the DNA TGTGCCAGCAGTCCCCTCCCCCCCTCGATACCCTCCTACGAGCAGTACTTC.

This clone was seen once. The V and J genes are TRBV5-1 and TRBJ1-2, with D uncertain. Germline CDR1 and CDR2: SGHRS and YFSETQ. The CDR3 contains 15 residues. Trimming removed 1 base from V and 2 bases from J, with 12 bases in between. The CDR3 protein is CASSLYGVDNYGYTF. The DNA for the CDR3 is TGCGCCAGCAGCTTGTATGGGGTAGACAACTATGGCTACACCTTC.